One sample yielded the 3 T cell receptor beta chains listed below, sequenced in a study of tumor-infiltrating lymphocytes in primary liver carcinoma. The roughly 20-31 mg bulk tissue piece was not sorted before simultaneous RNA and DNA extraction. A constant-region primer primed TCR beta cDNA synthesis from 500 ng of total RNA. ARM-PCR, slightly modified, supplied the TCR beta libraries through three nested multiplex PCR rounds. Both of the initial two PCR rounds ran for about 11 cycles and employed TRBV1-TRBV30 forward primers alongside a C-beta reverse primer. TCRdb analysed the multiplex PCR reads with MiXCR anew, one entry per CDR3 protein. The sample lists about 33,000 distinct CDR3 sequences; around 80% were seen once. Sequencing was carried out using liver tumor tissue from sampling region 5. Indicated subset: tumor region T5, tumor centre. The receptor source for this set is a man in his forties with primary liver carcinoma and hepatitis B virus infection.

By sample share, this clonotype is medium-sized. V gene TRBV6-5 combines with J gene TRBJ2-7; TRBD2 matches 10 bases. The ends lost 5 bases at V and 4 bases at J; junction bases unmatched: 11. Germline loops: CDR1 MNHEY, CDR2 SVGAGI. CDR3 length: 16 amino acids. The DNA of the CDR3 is TGTGCCAGCAGTGCCTTACTAGCGGGATTAATTTACGAGCAGTACTTC. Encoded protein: CASSALLAGLIYEQYF.

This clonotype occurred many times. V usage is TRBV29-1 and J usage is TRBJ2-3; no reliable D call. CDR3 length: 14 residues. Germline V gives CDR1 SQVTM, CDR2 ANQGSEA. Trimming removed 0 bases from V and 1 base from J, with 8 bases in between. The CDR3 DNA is TGCAGCGTTGAAGAAGGAGTAGGCACAGATACGCAGTATTTT. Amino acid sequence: CSVEEGVGTDTQYF.

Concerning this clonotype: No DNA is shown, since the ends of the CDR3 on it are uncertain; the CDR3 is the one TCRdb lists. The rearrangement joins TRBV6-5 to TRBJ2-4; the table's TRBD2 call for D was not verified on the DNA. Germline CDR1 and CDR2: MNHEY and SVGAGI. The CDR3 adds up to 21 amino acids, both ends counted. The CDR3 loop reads CDSSRTGSHVAGGTAKNIPYF.